Below, 23 T cell receptor beta chains from the same sample are listed, as sequenced in a study of shared clonotypes between healthy human individuals. This table comes from immunoSEQ multiplex PCR, and its TCRdb copy is limited to in-frame clones, with some not included. The data show over 1.5 million clones, with 98% seen just once and about 0.45% held by the top ten. Sequences were obtained from naive CD4+ T cells sorted from blood. This sample's subset: CD45RA+ positively selected. The receptor set was obtained from a man aged 30 to 45 in good health.

Remarks on this clone: Other DNA sequences in the sample encode the same CDR3. The rearrangement uses TRBV18 and TRBJ2-7, with 14 positions matching TRBD2. V was pared by 3 bases and J by 1 base, with 2 bases of the junction left unmatched. Germline-derived CDR1 and CDR2 are KGHSH and LQKENI. This CDR3 region has 16 residues. The CDR3 is CASSPGLAGVSYEQYF. The CDR3 coding sequence is TGTGCCAGCTCACCGGGACTAGCGGGAGTATCCTACGAGCAGTACTTC.

The table lists this clone with a count of one. V and J are TRBV5-1 and TRBJ2-1; perhaps TRBD1 as D (6 bases). Trimming removed 1 base from V and 5 bases from J, with 19 bases in between. The CDR3 is 17 amino acids. From germline, CDR1 is SGHRS and CDR2 YFSETQ. CDR3 coding DNA: TGCGCCAGCAGCTTGAGGCAGATAAGAGAGGGGGACAATGAGCAGTTCTTC. It codes for CASSLRQIREGDNEQFF. The full variable domain, its missing parts supplied by reference TRBV5-1 and TRBJ2-1, is KAGVTQTPRYLIKTRGQQVTLSCSPISGHRSVSWYQQTPGQGLQFLFEYFSETQRNKGNFPGRFSGRQFSNSRSEMNVSTLELGDSALYLCASSLRQIREGDNEQFFGPGTRLTVL.

The chain uses TRBV5-5 and TRBJ2-3, with 15 bases that match TRBD2. The CDR3 runs 17 residues. The trim removed 4 bases at V and 2 bases at J, leaving 5 bases unmatched. Germline V gene data show CDR1 as SGHKS and CDR2 as YYEKEE (reference sequence). CDR3 nucleotides: TGTGCCAGCAGCCCCGGGACTAGCGGGAGGAACACAGATACGCAGTATTTT. It translates to CASSPGTSGRNTDTQYF. The full variable domain, completed using reference TRBV5-5 and TRBJ2-3, is DAGVTQSPTHLIKTRGQQVTLRCSPISGHKSVSWYQQVLGQGPQFIFQYYEKEERGRGNFPDRFSARQFPNYSSELNVNALLLGDSALYLCASSPGTSGRNTDTQYFGPGTRLTVL.

The chain combines TRBV10-3 with TRBJ2-2, with 11 bases aligning to TRBD2. The CDR3 is made up of 15 amino acids. In germline, CDR1 is ENHRY, CDR2 SYGVKD. V lost 6 bases, J lost 4 bases, and 4 bases stayed unmatched. CDR3 sequence reads: CAISPGLAATGELFF. In DNA, the CDR3 is TGTGCCATCAGCCCGGGACTAGCGGCCACCGGGGAGCTGTTTTTT.

The chain employs TRBV9 and TRBJ2-5; a weak D match, TRBD1 (5 bases). Germline-derived CDR1 and CDR2 are SGDLS and YYNGEE. CDR3 length equals 16 residues. V was shortened by 0 bases and J by 4 bases, with 16 bases between the two germline ends. The CDR3 protein is CASSVAWGELGETQYF. The CDR3 DNA sequence: TGTGCCAGCAGCGTAGCGTGGGGCGAGTTAGGAGAGACCCAGTACTTC.

V and J are TRBV30 and TRBJ2-7; 8 bases align to TRBD2. This CDR3 has 14 residues. Germline assignment: CDR1 GTSNPN and CDR2 SVGIG (reference sequence). The V and J ends lost 8 bases and 6 bases, in that order; junction bases with no gene match: 15. CDR3 coding DNA: TGTGCCCGCTCAGCGGGAGTATTCGTCAGCGAGCAGTACTTC. Its translation is CARSAGVFVSEQYF.

CDR3 amino acids: CASSLGTSGSWGDTDTQYF. CDR3 in DNA: TGCGCCAGCAGCTTGGGGACTAGCGGGAGTTGGGGGGACACAGATACGCAGTATTTT. This chain joins TRBV5-1 and TRBJ2-3; 13 bases line up with TRBD2. This CDR3 is 19 amino acids long. The junction had 9 bases not matched to a gene; V was cut back by 0 bases and J by 2 bases. Germline V gene data show CDR1 as SGHRS and CDR2 as YFSETQ. Looking up the rest from reference TRBV5-1 and TRBJ2-3 gives the full variable domain: KAGVTQTPRYLIKTRGQQVTLSCSPISGHRSVSWYQQTPGQGLQFLFEYFSETQRNKGNFPGRFSGRQFSNSRSEMNVSTLELGDSALYLCASSLGTSGSWGDTDTQYFGPGTRLTVL.

The J gene is TRBJ2-7, the V gene TRBV7-9; D ambiguous. The CDR3 contains 13 residues. The V and J ends lost 2 bases and 3 bases respectively, with 8 bases between them. Germline V gene data show CDR1 as SEHNR and CDR2 as FQNEAQ (reference sequence). The CDR3 nucleotides are TGTGCCAGCAGCTTATTACACGGCTACGAGCAGTACTTC. It yields the protein CASSLLHGYEQYF.

The chain recombines TRBV18 with TRBJ2-5, with D unresolved. V shed 3 bases and J shed 3 bases, with 14 bases lying between them. This CDR3 spans 15 amino acids. Germline V gives CDR1 KGHSH, CDR2 LQKENI. The CDR3 nucleotides are TGTGCCAGCTCACCCATTCCTGACCCCGAAGAGACCCAGTACTTC. This translates into CASSPIPDPEETQYF.

The chain carries TRBV6-5 and TRBJ1-2; TRBD1 is a possible D gene (5 bases). Deletions cut 4 bases from V and 1 base from J, with 13 bases between. CDR1 and CDR2 from the germline V gene are MNHEY and SVGAGI. CDR3 length: 15 residues. The CDR3 DNA reads TGTGCCAGCAGTTCCGTTCTCGGGGGTAACTATGGCTACACCTTC. It specifies CASSSVLGGNYGYTF.

The chain has TRBV2 and TRBJ2-7; TRBD2 might be the D (6 bases). Germline CDR1 is SNHLY and CDR2 is FYNNEI. Trimming removed 6 bases from V and 1 base from J, with 13 bases in between. CDR3 length: 14 amino acids. The CDR3 bases are TGTGCCAGCAGCCTGGGGGGTGGATCCTACGAGCAGTACTTC. This translates into CASSLGGGSYEQYF.

This rearrangement joins TRBV18 to TRBJ1-1, with D unresolved. The germline V and J ends were trimmed by 3 bases and 2 bases, with 10 bases remaining between them. There are 14 residues in the CDR3. Germline V gene sequence: CDR1 KGHSH, CDR2 LQKENI. This chain's CDR3 is CASSPLEPNTEAFF. DNA for the CDR3: TGTGCCAGCTCACCCCTGGAACCTAACACTGAAGCTTTCTTT.

The rearrangement joins TRBV28 to TRBJ2-3; 7 nucleotides match TRBD1. The CDR3 has 15 amino acids. Germline V gene lookup returns CDR1 MDHEN and CDR2 SYDVKM. Losses at the gene ends were 9 bases for V and 2 bases for J; bases not matched to a gene: 11. CDR3 coding DNA: TGTGCCAGTACCACTCCCGGGACAGTCACAGATACGCAGTATTTT. Its protein product is CASTTPGTVTDTQYF.

CDR3 bases: TGTGCCAGCAGCCCCGTTACCTATGCCGTCTCGAACACCGGGGAGCTGTTTTTT. Amino acids: CASSPVTYAVSNTGELFF. This chain connects TRBV7-6 to TRBJ2-2; the D is unclear. Trimming removed 5 bases at V and 0 bases at J, with 19 bases between. CDR3 length: 18 amino acids. Germline V CDR1 and CDR2: SGHVS, FNYEAQ.

This chain uses TRBV7-7 with TRBJ2-5; TRBD1 matches at 8 bases. The CDR3 has 13 amino acids. V dropped 6 bases and J dropped 4; count of bases not matched to a gene: 4. The V gene's germline CDR1 is SSHAT and CDR2 FNYEAQ (reference sequence). The CDR3 reads CASSAGGPETQYF. CDR3 nucleotide sequence: TGTGCCAGCAGTGCAGGGGGCCCAGAGACCCAGTACTTC.

V and J are TRBV5-6 and TRBJ1-4, with 9 positions matching TRBD1. Per the germline V gene, CDR1 is SGHDT and CDR2 is YYEEEE. The CDR3 covers 15 residues. Trimming at V came to 6 bases and at J to 6 bases, leaving 9 bases not matched to a gene. Written as DNA, the CDR3 is TGTGCCAGCACCCACACCGGGACAGGGTATGAAAAACTGTTTTTT. Protein: CASTHTGTGYEKLFF.

This chain connects TRBV28 to TRBJ2-7; TRBD1 might be the D (5 bases). V lost 2 bases, J lost 3 bases, and 8 bases lay in between. This CDR3 comprises 13 residues. Germline lookup yields CDR1 MDHEN and CDR2 SYDVKM. The CDR3 here is CASSLGAFYEQYF. The CDR3 DNA reads as TGTGCCAGCAGTTTAGGGGCCTTCTACGAGCAGTACTTC. The variable domain in full, completed from reference TRBV28 and TRBJ2-7, reads DVKVTQSSRYLVKRTGEKVFLECVQDMDHENMFWYRQDPGLGLRLIYFSYDVKMKEKGDIPEGYSVSREKKERFSLILESASTNQTSMYLCASSLGAFYEQYFGPGTRLTVT.

This chain links TRBV5-1 with TRBJ1-3; D is unclear. Trimming took off 0 bases at V and 0 bases at J, with 7 bases between the two ends. This CDR3 spans 15 amino acids. Germline V gene lookup returns CDR1 SGHRS and CDR2 YFSETQ. In DNA form, the CDR3 reads TGCGCCAGCAGCTTGGGACTACCCTCTGGAAACACCATATATTTT. As protein: CASSLGLPSGNTIYF.

This sequence joins TRBV27 and TRBJ2-6; TRBD1 is a possible D gene (6 bases). CDR1 is MNHEY and CDR2 is SMNVEV in the germline V gene (reference sequence). Trimming stripped 6 bases from V and 2 bases from J, with 11 bases between. This CDR3 contains 15 residues. The CDR3 region has the DNA TGTGCCAGCAGGGACAGTTCTGCTGGGGCCAACGTCCTGACTTTC. Its translation: CASRDSSAGANVLTF.

V usage is TRBV7-9 and J usage is TRBJ2-2; D is possibly TRBD1 (6 bases). This CDR3 spans 14 amino acids. Trimming cost V 4 bases and J 2 bases, with 8 bases left between them. Germline CDR1 reads SEHNR; CDR2 reads FQNEAQ (reference sequence). The CDR3 DNA is TGTGCCAGCAGCTCGACAGGAAACACCGGGGAGCTGTTTTTT. It codes for CASSSTGNTGELFF.

The rearrangement uses TRBV6-5 and TRBJ2-1; D ambiguous. Trimming left V 3 bases short and J 5 bases short, with 8 bases between. This CDR3 is built from 13 residues. Germline CDR1 reads MNHEY; CDR2 reads SVGAGI. The CDR3 loop is CASSYRRNNEQFF. DNA of the CDR3: TGTGCCAGCAGTTATCGACGGAACAATGAGCAGTTCTTC.

As concerns this clone: Other DNA sequences within the sample encode an identical CDR3. The V call is TRBV6-5, the J call TRBJ2-5; maybe TRBD2 (6 bases). Germline CDR1 MNHEY, CDR2 SVGAGI. The CDR3 loop spans 13 amino acids. The V end lost 2 bases, the J end lost 4 bases, and 8 bases lay between the germline ends. CDR3 in DNA: TGTGCCAGCAGTTACGGGGGGAGAGAGACCCAGTACTTC. As protein: CASSYGGRETQYF.

This rearrangement joins TRBV7-6 to TRBJ2-1; D is unclear. The germline V gene has CDR1 SGHVS and CDR2 FNYEAQ. CDR3 length equals 13 residues. The ends were cut back, 2 bases at V and 7 bases at J, with 9 bases in the middle. CDR3 residues: CASSLNLGNEQFF. CDR3 in DNA: TGTGCCAGCAGCTTAAATCTAGGGAATGAGCAGTTCTTC.